The clone carrying this TCR beta chain was detected ten times or more. Its specificity is unknown. TCRdb reprocessed the reads with MiXCR, giving one entry per CDR3 protein. This repertoire shows 450,000 to 600,000 distinct CDR3 sequences, over 9% found once; its top ten account for roughly a tenth. This entry belongs to a study of T cell repertoires in cytomegalovirus infection. Across the study: Carrying CMV and the relevant HLA type showed in public TCR beta signatures. Overall study findings and caveats: Based on cumulative public TCR beta family frequency, carriers of CMV plus the relevant HLA were identified. Ex vivo responses were dominated by HLA-C-restricted CMV-specific TCR beta clonotypes.

Trimming took 1 base from V and 10 from J, leaving 8 bases between them. Germline CDR1 and CDR2: SGHTA and FQGNSA. The CDR3 is made up of 12 amino acids. The chain uses TRBV7-2 and TRBJ2-1; no definite D call. Sequenced input: PBMCs. This clonotype originated in a human donor in good health (CMV status not recorded). Some clones in this sample may be carry-over from other donors' samples. CDR3 in DNA: TGTGCCAGCAGCTTAGTTCTGTGGGAGCAGTTCTTC. Its protein product is CASSLVLWEQFF.